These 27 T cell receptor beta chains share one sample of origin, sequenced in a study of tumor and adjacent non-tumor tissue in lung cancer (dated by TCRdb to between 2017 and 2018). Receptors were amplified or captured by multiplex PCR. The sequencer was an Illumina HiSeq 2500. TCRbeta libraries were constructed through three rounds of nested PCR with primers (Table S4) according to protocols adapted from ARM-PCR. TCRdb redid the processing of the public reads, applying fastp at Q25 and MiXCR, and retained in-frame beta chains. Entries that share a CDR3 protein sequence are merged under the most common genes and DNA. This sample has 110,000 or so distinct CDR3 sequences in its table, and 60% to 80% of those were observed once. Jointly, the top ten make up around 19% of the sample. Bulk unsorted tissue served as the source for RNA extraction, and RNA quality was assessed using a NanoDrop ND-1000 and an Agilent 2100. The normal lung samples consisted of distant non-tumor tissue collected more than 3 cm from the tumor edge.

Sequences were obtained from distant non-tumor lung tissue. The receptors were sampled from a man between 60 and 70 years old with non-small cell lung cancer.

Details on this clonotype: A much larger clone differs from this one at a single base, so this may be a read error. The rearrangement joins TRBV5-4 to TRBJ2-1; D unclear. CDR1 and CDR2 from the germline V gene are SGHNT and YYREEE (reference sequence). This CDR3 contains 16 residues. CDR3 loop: CTSSLGAPGGYNEQFF. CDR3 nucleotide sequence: TGTACCAGCAGCCTAGGAGCCCCGGGTGGGTACAATGAGCAGTTCTTC.

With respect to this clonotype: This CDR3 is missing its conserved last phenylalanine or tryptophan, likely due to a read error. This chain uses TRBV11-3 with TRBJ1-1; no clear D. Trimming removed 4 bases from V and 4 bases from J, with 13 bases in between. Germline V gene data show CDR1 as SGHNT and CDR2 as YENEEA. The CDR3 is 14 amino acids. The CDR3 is CASSSGRGGTEAFC. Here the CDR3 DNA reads TGTGCCAGCAGCTCTGGCAGAGGCGGCACTGAAGCTTTCTGT.

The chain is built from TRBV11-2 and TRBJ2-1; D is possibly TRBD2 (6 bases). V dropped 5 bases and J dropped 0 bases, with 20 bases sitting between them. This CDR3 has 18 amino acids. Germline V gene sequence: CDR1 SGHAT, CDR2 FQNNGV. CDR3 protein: CASSLRLGLAISYNEQFF. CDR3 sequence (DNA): TGTGCCAGCAGCCTCAGACTAGGACTTGCCATCTCCTACAATGAGCAGTTCTTC. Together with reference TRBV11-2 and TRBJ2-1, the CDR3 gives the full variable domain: EAGVAQSPRYKIIEKRQSVAFWCNPISGHATLYWYQQILGQGPKLLIQFQNNGVVDDSQLPKDRFSAERLKGVDSTLKIQPAKLEDSAVYLCASSLRLGLAISYNEQFFGPGTRLTVL.

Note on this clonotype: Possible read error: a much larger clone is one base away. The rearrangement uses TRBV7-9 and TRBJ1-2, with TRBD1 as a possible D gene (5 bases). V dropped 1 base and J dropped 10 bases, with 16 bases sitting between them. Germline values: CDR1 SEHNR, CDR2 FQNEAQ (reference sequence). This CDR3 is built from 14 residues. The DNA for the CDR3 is TGTGCCAGCAGCTTAGAGGGACGGAAAGTTGCCTACACCTTC. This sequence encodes CASSLEGRKVAYTF.

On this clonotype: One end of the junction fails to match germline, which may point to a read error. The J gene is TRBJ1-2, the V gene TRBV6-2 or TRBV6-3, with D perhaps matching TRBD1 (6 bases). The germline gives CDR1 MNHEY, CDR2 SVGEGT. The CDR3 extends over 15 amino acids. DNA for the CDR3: TGCGCCAGCAGTTACTCGAACGGGGGCTTGGATCGCTACACCTTC. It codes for CASSYSNGGLDRYTF.

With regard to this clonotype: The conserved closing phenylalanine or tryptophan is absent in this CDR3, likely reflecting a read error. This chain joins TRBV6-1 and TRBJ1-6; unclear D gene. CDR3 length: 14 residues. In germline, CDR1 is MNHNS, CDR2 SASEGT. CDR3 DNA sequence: TGTGCCAACAGTGATGTGGTCCTGGGTTCACCCCTCCACTAT. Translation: CANSDVVLGSPLHY.

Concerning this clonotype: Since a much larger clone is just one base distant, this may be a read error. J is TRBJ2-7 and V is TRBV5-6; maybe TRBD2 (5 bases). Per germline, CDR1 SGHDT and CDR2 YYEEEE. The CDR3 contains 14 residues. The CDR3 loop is CASSPGSPSYKQYF. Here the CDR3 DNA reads TGTGCCAGCAGCCCGGGATCACCCTCCTACAAGCAGTACTTC.

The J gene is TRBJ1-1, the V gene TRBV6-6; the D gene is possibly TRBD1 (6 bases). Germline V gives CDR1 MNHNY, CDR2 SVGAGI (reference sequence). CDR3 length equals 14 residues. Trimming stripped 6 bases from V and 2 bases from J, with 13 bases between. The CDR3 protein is CASRQGGINTEAFF. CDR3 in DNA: TGTGCCAGCAGGCAAGGGGGTATTAACACTGAAGCTTTCTTT.

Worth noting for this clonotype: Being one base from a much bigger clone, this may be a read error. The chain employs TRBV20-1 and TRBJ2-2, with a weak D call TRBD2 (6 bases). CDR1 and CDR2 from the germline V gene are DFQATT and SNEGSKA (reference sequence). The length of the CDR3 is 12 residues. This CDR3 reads CSASQPAAGLCF. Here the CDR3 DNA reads TGCAGTGCTAGCCAGCCAGCTGCGGGGCTGTGTTTT.

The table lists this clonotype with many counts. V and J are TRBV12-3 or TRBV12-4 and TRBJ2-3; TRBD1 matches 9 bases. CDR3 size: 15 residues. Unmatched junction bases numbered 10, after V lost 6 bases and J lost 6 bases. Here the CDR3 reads CASSPGTGWGDTQYF. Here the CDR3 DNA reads TGTGCCAGCAGCCCCGGGACAGGGTGGGGGGATACGCAGTATTTT.

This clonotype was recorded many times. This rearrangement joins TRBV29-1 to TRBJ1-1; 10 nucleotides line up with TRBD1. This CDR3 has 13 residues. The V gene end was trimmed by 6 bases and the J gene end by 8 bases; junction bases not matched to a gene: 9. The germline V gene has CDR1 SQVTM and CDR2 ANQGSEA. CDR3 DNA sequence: TGCAGCGTGGCCGGGACAGGGGCCTTAGAAGCTTTCTTT. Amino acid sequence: CSVAGTGALEAFF.

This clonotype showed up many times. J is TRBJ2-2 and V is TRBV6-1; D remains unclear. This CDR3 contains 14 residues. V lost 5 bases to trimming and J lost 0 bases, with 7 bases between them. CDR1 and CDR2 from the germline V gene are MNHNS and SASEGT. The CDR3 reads CASSPVPNTGELFF. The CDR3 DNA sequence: TGTGCCAGCAGTCCTGTCCCGAACACCGGGGAGCTGTTTTTT.

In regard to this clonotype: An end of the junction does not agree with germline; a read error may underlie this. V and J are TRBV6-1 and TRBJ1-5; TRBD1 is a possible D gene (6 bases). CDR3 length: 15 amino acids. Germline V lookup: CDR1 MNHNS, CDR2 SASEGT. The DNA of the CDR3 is TGTGCCAGCTGTGAAGCGAGAGGGGGGGTTCAGCCCCAGCATTTC. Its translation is CASCEARGGVQPQHF.

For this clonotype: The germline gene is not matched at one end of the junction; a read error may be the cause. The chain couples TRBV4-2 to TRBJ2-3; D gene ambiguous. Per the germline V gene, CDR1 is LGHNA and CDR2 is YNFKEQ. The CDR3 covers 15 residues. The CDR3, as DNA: TGTGCCAGCAGCCCCTCGGCGAATGCCACAGCTACGCAGTATTTT. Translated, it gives CASSPSANATATQYF.

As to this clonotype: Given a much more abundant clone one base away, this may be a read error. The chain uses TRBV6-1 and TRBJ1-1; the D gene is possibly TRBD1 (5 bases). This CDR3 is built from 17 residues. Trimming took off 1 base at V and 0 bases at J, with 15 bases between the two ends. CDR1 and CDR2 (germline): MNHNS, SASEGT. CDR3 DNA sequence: TGTGCCAGCAGTGAAGGAAAGGGGATAGAGTTGAACACTGAAGCTTTCTTT. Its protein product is CASSEGKGIELNTEAFF.

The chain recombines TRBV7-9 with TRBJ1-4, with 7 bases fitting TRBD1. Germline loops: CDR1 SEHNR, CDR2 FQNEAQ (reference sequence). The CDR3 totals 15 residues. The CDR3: CTNSFSGTENEKLFF. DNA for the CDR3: TGTACCAACAGCTTCAGCGGGACAGAGAATGAAAAACTGTTTTTT.

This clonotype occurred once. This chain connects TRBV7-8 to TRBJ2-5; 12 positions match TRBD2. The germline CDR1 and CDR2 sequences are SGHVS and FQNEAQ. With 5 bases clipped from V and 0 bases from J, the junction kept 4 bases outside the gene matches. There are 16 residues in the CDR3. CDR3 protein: CASSLLAGGYQETQYF. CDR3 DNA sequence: TGTGCCAGCAGCCTACTAGCGGGAGGATACCAAGAGACCCAGTACTTC.

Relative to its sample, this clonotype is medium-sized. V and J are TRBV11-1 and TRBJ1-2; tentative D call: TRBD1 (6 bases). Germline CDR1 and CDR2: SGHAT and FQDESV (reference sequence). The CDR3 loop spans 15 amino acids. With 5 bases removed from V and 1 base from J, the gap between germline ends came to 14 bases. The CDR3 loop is CASSQGDKNNYGYTF. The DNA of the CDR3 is TGTGCCAGCAGCCAAGGGGACAAGAATAACTATGGCTACACCTTC. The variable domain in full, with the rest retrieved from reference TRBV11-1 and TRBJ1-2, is EAEVAQSPRYKITEKSQAVAFWCDPISGHATLYWYRQILGQGPELLVQFQDESVVDDSQLPKDRFSAERLKGVDSTLKIQPAELGDSAMYLCASSQGDKNNYGYTFGSGTRLTVV.

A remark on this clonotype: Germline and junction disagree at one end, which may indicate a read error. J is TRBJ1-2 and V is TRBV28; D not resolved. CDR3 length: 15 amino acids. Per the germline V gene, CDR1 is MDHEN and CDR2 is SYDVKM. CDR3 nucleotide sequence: TGTGCTAGCAGTTTAAGGGCCCCATTTGTCGAGGGCTACGCCTTC. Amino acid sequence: CASSLRAPFVEGYAF.

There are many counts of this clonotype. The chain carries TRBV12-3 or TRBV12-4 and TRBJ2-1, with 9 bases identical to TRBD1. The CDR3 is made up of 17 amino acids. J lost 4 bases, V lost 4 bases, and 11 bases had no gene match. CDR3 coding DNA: TGTGCCAGCAGTTCCCCCGGACAGGGGAGGTTGTACAATGAGCAGTTCTTC. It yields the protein CASSSPGQGRLYNEQFF.

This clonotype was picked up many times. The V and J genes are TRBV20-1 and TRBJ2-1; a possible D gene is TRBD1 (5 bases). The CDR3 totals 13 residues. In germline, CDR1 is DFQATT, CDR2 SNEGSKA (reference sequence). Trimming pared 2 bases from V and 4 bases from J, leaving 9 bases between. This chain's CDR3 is CSARRTGYNEQFF. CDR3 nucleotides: TGCAGTGCTAGACGAACAGGATACAATGAGCAGTTCTTC.

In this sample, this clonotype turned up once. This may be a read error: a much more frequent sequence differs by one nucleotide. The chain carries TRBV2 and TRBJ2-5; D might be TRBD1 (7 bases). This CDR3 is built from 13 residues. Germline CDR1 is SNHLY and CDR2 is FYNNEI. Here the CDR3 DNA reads TGTGCCAACAGTGAGACAGGGAGGGAGACCCAGTACTTC. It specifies CANSETGRETQYF.

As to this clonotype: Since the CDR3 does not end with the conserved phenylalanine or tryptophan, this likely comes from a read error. The CDR3, as DNA: TGTGCCAGCAGTTTAGGGTGGGTCAGGAACACTGAAGCTTTCCTT. Encoded protein: CASSLGWVRNTEAFL. The chain recombines TRBV11-3 with TRBJ1-1; D remains ambiguous. The CDR3 runs 15 residues. Looked up from germline, CDR1 is SGHNT and CDR2 is YENEEA.

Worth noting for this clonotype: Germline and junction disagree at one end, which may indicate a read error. The CDR3 protein is CSGGGQFSSNNEQFF. The CDR3 coding sequence is TGCAGCGGCGGGGGACAGTTCAGCTCCAACAATGAGCAGTTCTTC. The rearrangement uses TRBV29-1 and TRBJ2-1, with D perhaps TRBD1 or TRBD2 (7 bases each). This CDR3 comprises 15 residues. Germline CDR1 reads SQVTM; CDR2 reads ANQGSEA.

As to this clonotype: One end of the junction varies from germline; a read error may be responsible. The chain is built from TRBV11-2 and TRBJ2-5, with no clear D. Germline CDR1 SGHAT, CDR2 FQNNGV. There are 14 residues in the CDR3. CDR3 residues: CASSLVVQEETHYF. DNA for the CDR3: TGCGCCAGCAGCTTAGTCGTTCAGGAAGAGACCCATTACTTC.

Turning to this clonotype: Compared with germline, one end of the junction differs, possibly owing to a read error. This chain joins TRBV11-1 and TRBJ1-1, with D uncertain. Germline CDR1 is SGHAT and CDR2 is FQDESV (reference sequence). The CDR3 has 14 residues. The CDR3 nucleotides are TGTGCCGGCAGCTTATCAGTGGGCGAGACTGAAGCTTTCTTT. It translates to CAGSLSVGETEAFF.

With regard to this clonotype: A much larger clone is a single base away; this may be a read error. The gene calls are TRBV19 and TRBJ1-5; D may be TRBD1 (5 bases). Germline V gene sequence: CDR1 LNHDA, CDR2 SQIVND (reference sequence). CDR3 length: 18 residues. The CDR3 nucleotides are TGTGCCAGTAGTATTCTTCAGGGTCAGTCAAGTTACCGTCAGTCCCAGCATTTT. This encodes CASSILQGQSSYRQSQHF.